Presented here are 29 T cell receptor beta chains from one specimen sequenced in a study of neoadjuvant anti-PD-1 for oral cavity cancer. The protocol was immunoSEQ multiplex PCR, while the TCRdb copy is restricted to in-frame clones and leaves out a portion. The data hold about 15,000 clones, with roughly 70% observed a single time. Sequenced material: PBMCs, taken before nivolumab (anti-PD-1) treatment. The receptors stem from a person aged 35-79 years with oral cavity squamous cell carcinoma.

On this clone: An end of the junction does not agree with germline; a read error may underlie this. The rearrangement links TRBV28 to TRBJ2-7, with D maybe TRBD1 (5 bases). This CDR3 region has 12 residues. Germline V lookup: CDR1 MDHEN, CDR2 SYDVKM. The CDR3 DNA sequence: TGTGCCAGCAGTTTGCAGGGATCGGTCGAAGACTTC. Translated, it gives CASSLQGSVEDF.

This rearrangement joins TRBV6-6 to TRBJ2-7, with D maybe TRBD2 (6 bases). Trimming removed 4 bases at V and 2 bases at J, with 9 bases between. CDR1 is MNHNY and CDR2 is SVGAGI in the germline V gene (reference sequence). This CDR3 comprises 13 residues. The CDR3 loop reads CASSSPGAYEQYF. The CDR3 DNA is TGTGCCAGCAGTTCCCCGGGGGCCTACGAGCAGTACTTC.

The sample holds one count of this clone. V usage is TRBV4-1 and J usage is TRBJ2-1, with 7 bases aligning to TRBD2. Per germline, CDR1 MGHRA and CDR2 YSYEKL. This CDR3 has 15 amino acids. Trimming at V came to 3 bases and at J to 5 bases, leaving 7 bases not matched to a gene. The CDR3, as DNA: TGCGCCAGCAGCCAGCTGGGAGGGACGAACAATGAGCAGTTCTTC. As protein: CASSQLGGTNNEQFF.

The genes are TRBV7-9 and TRBJ1-3; a weak D match, TRBD1 (6 bases). Between the trimmed V and J ends, which lost 6 bases and 6 bases, there was a span of 12 bases. The CDR3 has 13 residues. Germline V gene sequence: CDR1 SEHNR, CDR2 FQNEAQ (reference sequence). The CDR3 protein is CASRTGRVNTIYF. The CDR3 DNA reads as TGTGCCAGCAGAACAGGGAGGGTAAACACCATATATTTT.

V and J are TRBV7-6 and TRBJ1-3; 8 bases agree with TRBD1. This CDR3 is built from 16 residues. The V and J ends lost 1 base and 3 bases, in that order; junction bases with no gene match: 5. Germline CDR1 reads SGHVS; CDR2 reads FNYEAQ. CDR3 amino acids: CASSLDQGAYGNTIYF. CDR3 nucleotide sequence: TGTGCCAGCAGCTTAGATCAGGGGGCGTATGGAAACACCATATATTTT.

The CDR3 here is CASTPQGTSNEKLFF. In nucleotides, the CDR3 is TGCGCCAGCACTCCCCAGGGGACCTCGAATGAAAAACTGTTTTTT. The rearrangement uses TRBV5-1 and TRBJ1-4; possibly TRBD1 for D (6 bases). V dropped 6 bases and J dropped 5 bases, with 17 bases sitting between them. The CDR3 totals 15 residues. The germline V gene encodes CDR1 SGHRS and CDR2 YFSETQ.

The genes are TRBV2 and TRBJ2-1; D is unresolved. With 1 base removed from V and 11 bases from J, the gap between germline ends came to 15 bases. Per germline, CDR1 SNHLY and CDR2 FYNNEI. This CDR3 has 14 amino acids. DNA for the CDR3: TGTGCCAGCAGTGAAGGGACCGGCGTTCGTCAGCAGTTCTTC. Amino acids: CASSEGTGVRQQFF. The complete variable domain, with remaining parts taken from reference TRBV2 and TRBJ2-1, reads EPEVTQTPSHQVTQMGQEVILRCVPISNHLYFYWYRQILGQKVEFLVSFYNNEISEKSEIFDDQFSVERPDGSNFTLKIRSTKLEDSAMYFCASSEGTGVRQQFFGPGTRLTVL.

The chain recombines TRBV6-1 with TRBJ2-5, with TRBD1 identical over 9 bases. The CDR3 sequence is 14 residues long. Trimming removed 4 bases from V and 7 bases from J; junction bases left unmatched: 7. From germline, CDR1 is MNHNS and CDR2 SASEGT. CDR3 bases: TGTGCCAGCAGTGCCTTGGGACAGGGAGTGACCCAGTACTTC. Encoded protein: CASSALGQGVTQYF.

The chain recombines TRBV10-3 with TRBJ1-5; a weak D match, TRBD1 (6 bases). Germline CDR1 is ENHRY and CDR2 is SYGVKD. This CDR3 has 14 residues. Trimming left V 3 bases short and J 6 bases short, with 12 bases between. As DNA, the CDR3 is TGTGCCATCAGTGATACGGGGGCGGGTCAGCCCCAGCATTTT. Protein: CAISDTGAGQPQHF.

The chain combines TRBV2 with TRBJ2-5; 11 bases fit TRBD2. CDR1 is SNHLY, CDR2 FYNNEI, per germline. The CDR3 extends over 18 amino acids. The junction had 12 bases not matched to a gene; V was cut back by 2 bases and J by 4 bases. The CDR3 nucleotides are TGTGCCAGCAGTGAACCAACGGGGGGACTAGCGGCAATAGAGACCCAGTACTTC. Protein product: CASSEPTGGLAAIETQYF.

The rearrangement uses TRBV19 and TRBJ2-2; 8 bases match TRBD1. The CDR3 spans 16 residues. The V segment lost 3 bases and the J segment 0 bases; nucleotides outside the gene matches: 3. Germline CDR1 and CDR2: LNHDA and SQIVND (reference sequence). CDR3 coding DNA: TGTGCCAGTAGTATCAACAGGGGGACGAACACCGGGGAGCTGTTTTTT. It translates to CASSINRGTNTGELFF.

The rearrangement uses TRBV5-6 and TRBJ1-4, with TRBD1 as a possible D gene (5 bases). The germline V gene encodes CDR1 SGHDT and CDR2 YYEEEE. This CDR3 spans 16 amino acids. The V end was cut by 2 bases, the J end by 5 bases, with 16 bases between. CDR3 residues: CASSLETGTLNEKLFF. In nucleotides, the CDR3 is TGTGCCAGCAGCTTAGAAACCGGGACGCTAAATGAAAAACTGTTTTTT. The full variable domain, with the rest looked up from reference TRBV5-6 and TRBJ1-4, is DAGVTQSPTHLIKTRGQQVTLRCSPKSGHDTVSWYQQALGQGPQFIFQYYEEEERQRGNFPDRFSGHQFPNYSSELNVNALLLGDSALYLCASSLETGTLNEKLFFGSGTQLSVL.

This sequence joins TRBV5-1 and TRBJ2-1, with 12 bases aligning to TRBD2. The CDR3 loop spans 16 amino acids. V dropped 3 bases and J dropped 10; count of bases not matched to a gene: 11. Germline values: CDR1 SGHRS, CDR2 YFSETQ. CDR3 protein: CASSSLGLAGTGEQFF. The CDR3 coding sequence is TGCGCCAGCAGCTCCCTAGGACTAGCGGGGACGGGAGAGCAGTTCTTC.

This sequence joins TRBV15 and TRBJ1-2, with 11 bases identical to TRBD1. CDR1 and CDR2 from the germline V gene are LNHNV and YYDKDF (reference sequence). CDR3 size: 14 residues. V lost 4 bases, J lost 5 bases, and 3 bases stayed unmatched. The CDR3 reads CATSIGQGAYGYTF. The CDR3 DNA reads as TGTGCCACCAGCATAGGACAGGGGGCTTATGGCTACACCTTC.

The count of this clone is one. V gene TRBV10-1 combines with J gene TRBJ2-3, with 11 bases matching TRBD2. V lost 4 bases to trimming and J lost 2 bases; unmatched junction nucleotides: 14. The CDR3 loop spans 19 amino acids. Germline values: CDR1 WNHNN, CDR2 SYGVQD (reference sequence). The CDR3 is CASSGGVAGGVYDTDTQYF. In DNA form, the CDR3 reads TGCGCCAGCAGTGGAGGTGTAGCGGGGGGGGTATACGACACAGATACGCAGTATTTT.

V is TRBV2 and J is TRBJ2-2; maybe TRBD2 (6 bases). V lost 0 bases and J lost 1, with 12 bases in between. This CDR3 is 17 amino acids long. Looked up from germline, CDR1 is SNHLY and CDR2 is FYNNEI. The CDR3 loop is CASSEALRRGNTGELFF. CDR3 sequence (DNA): TGTGCCAGCAGTGAAGCGCTTCGGCGGGGGAACACCGGGGAGCTGTTTTTT.

V is TRBV28 and J is TRBJ2-4; 9 bases are shared with TRBD2. Germline assignment: CDR1 MDHEN and CDR2 SYDVKM. CDR3 length: 14 amino acids. The V and J ends lost 6 bases and 9 bases, in that order; junction bases with no gene match: 9. The CDR3 coding sequence is TGTGCCAGCAGCCGGACTAGCGAGGTGCGCATTCAGTACTTC. It encodes CASSRTSEVRIQYF. The variable domain in full, with the rest retrieved from reference TRBV28 and TRBJ2-4, is DVKVTQSSRYLVKRTGEKVFLECVQDMDHENMFWYRQDPGLGLRLIYFSYDVKMKEKGDIPEGYSVSREKKERFSLILESASTNQTSMYLCASSRTSEVRIQYFGAGTRLSVL.

The sample holds a few counts of this clone. The sample contains more than one DNA sequence encoding this CDR3. The chain carries TRBV19 and TRBJ1-5; unclear D gene. Trimming took 1 base from V and 1 from J, leaving 5 bases between them. CDR1 is LNHDA, CDR2 SQIVND, per germline (reference sequence). The CDR3 runs 14 residues. The CDR3 nucleotides are TGTGCCAGTAGTATAGGAGGGAGCAATCAGCCCCAGCATTTT. Protein sequence: CASSIGGSNQPQHF.

The sample holds a few counts of this clone. The rearrangement joins TRBV2 to TRBJ1-5, with a tentative D call TRBD1 (6 bases). Trimming pared 5 bases from V and 1 base from J, leaving 12 bases between. This CDR3 contains 15 residues. CDR1 is SNHLY and CDR2 is FYNNEI in the germline V gene. The CDR3 region is CASSLQGGSNQPQHF. As DNA, the CDR3 is TGTGCCAGCAGTTTACAGGGTGGCAGCAATCAGCCCCAGCATTTT. The full variable domain, completed using reference TRBV2 and TRBJ1-5, is EPEVTQTPSHQVTQMGQEVILRCVPISNHLYFYWYRQILGQKVEFLVSFYNNEISEKSEIFDDQFSVERPDGSNFTLKIRSTKLEDSAMYFCASSLQGGSNQPQHFGDGTRLSIL.

The table lists this clone with a few counts. This rearrangement joins TRBV30 to TRBJ2-1; D might be TRBD1 (6 bases). The V gene's germline CDR1 is GTSNPN and CDR2 SVGIG (reference sequence). The CDR3 consists of 12 residues. V was clipped by 2 bases and J by 7 bases, with 9 bases between them. In nucleotides, the CDR3 is TGTGCCTGGAGTCTCGGACAGAATGAGCAGTTCTTC. Encoded protein: CAWSLGQNEQFF.

The gene calls are TRBV27 and TRBJ2-5; TRBD2 matches 10 bases. The CDR3 sequence is 16 residues long. The germline V gene encodes CDR1 MNHEY and CDR2 SMNVEV (reference sequence). J gave up 2 bases and V 2 bases, and 5 bases lay outside the gene matches. The CDR3 loop is CASSLGVAGGQETQYF. For the CDR3, the DNA is TGTGCCAGCAGTTTAGGGGTAGCGGGGGGACAAGAGACCCAGTACTTC.

This clone appeared a few times. V usage is TRBV4-1 and J usage is TRBJ1-2, with TRBD1 matching 7 bases. The CDR3 extends over 13 amino acids. CDR1 MGHRA and CDR2 YSYEKL come from the germline V gene. J gave up 7 bases and V 0 bases, and 2 bases lay outside the gene matches. The CDR3 DNA is TGCGCCAGCAGCCAAGAAGGGACAGCTGGCTACACCTTC. Residues: CASSQEGTAGYTF.

The chain is built from TRBV5-1 and TRBJ2-3; 16 bases are a match to TRBD2. The trim removed 4 bases at V and 4 bases at J, leaving 3 bases unmatched. CDR1 and CDR2 (germline): SGHRS, YFSETQ. The CDR3 loop spans 16 amino acids. The CDR3 DNA is TGCGCCAGCAGCCCTGGGACTAGCGGGGGGGCAGATACGCAGTATTTT. Residues: CASSPGTSGGADTQYF.

The rearrangement links TRBV6-6 to TRBJ2-2; 8 bases agree with TRBD2. The CDR3 is made up of 16 amino acids. Per the germline V gene, CDR1 is MNHNY and CDR2 is SVGAGI (reference sequence). With V trimmed by 6 bases and J by 0 bases, 6 bases remained unmatched. This CDR3 is CASSRGGSSNTGELFF. Here the CDR3 DNA reads TGTGCCAGCAGCCGGGGGGGGTCTTCGAACACCGGGGAGCTGTTTTTT.

This clone was seen a few times. V and J are TRBV5-1 and TRBJ2-1; 13 bases line up with TRBD2. From germline, CDR1 is SGHRS and CDR2 YFSETQ. V lost 3 bases and J lost 8; bases outside the gene matches: 5. This CDR3 region has 15 residues. CDR3 region: CASSSTSGGAYEQFF. In DNA form, the CDR3 reads TGCGCCAGCAGCTCTACTAGCGGGGGGGCATATGAGCAGTTCTTC.

This chain uses TRBV15 with TRBJ2-2; no clear D gene. V gave up 3 bases and J gave up 7 bases, with 9 bases separating them. Germline loops: CDR1 LNHNV, CDR2 YYDKDF (reference sequence). CDR3 length: 13 residues. CDR3 nucleotides: TGTGCCACCAGCAGGGACGAGTTCGGGGAGCTGTTTTTT. This encodes CATSRDEFGELFF.

This clone came up once. This chain links TRBV7-2 with TRBJ1-1; 8 nucleotides match TRBD1. The CDR3 runs to 14 residues. The V and J ends lost 2 bases and 2 bases, in that order; junction bases with no gene match: 1. Germline CDR1 is SGHTA and CDR2 is FQGNSA. In nucleotides, the CDR3 is TGTGCCAGCAGCTTACAGGGGGCAAACACTGAAGCTTTCTTT. Encoded protein: CASSLQGANTEAFF.

The gene calls are TRBV11-2 and TRBJ1-4; D unresolved. V shed 5 bases and J shed 1 base, with 11 bases lying between them. CDR3 length: 15 amino acids. Germline CDR1 SGHAT, CDR2 FQNNGV. The chain's CDR3 is CASSPSPVTNEKLFF. The CDR3, as DNA: TGTGCCAGCAGCCCATCGCCGGTAACTAATGAAAAACTGTTTTTT.

This chain links TRBV27 with TRBJ2-7; 15 bases are a match to TRBD2. The CDR3 is 14 amino acids. Losses at the gene ends were 6 bases for V and 5 bases for J; bases not matched to a gene: 2. Germline V gene sequence: CDR1 MNHEY, CDR2 SMNVEV (reference sequence). The CDR3 loop reads CASRGLAGGHEQYF. DNA of the CDR3: TGTGCCAGCAGGGGACTAGCGGGGGGCCACGAGCAGTACTTC.